This TCR beta chain was recovered during a study of cytomegalovirus exposure and HLA in healthy donors listed by TCRdb under 2017. Regarding the research as a whole: An earlier analysis of roughly 630 of the donors reported 250 to 300 Gb of sequence data and 100 million to 130 million unique TCR beta sequences from 150 million to 200 million T cells. An early release that covered roughly 600 HLA-typed donors contained approximately 290 gigabases of sequencing data and approximately 85 million unique TCR sequences. Of the approximately 370 genotyped donors, 81% were placed in the genetic ancestry cluster associated with self-reported Caucasian donors. The study was designed to test whether signatures of past pathogen exposure could be identified by cataloging public T cell receptors. The study profiled the T cell repertoires of 550 to 700 subjects by immunosequencing and related them to cytomegalovirus serostatus. Besides the first cohort of 550 to 750 subjects, a separate validation cohort made up of 120 different subjects was used. The study combined high-throughput TCR immunosequencing, statistical association of individual TCRs with disease status, and machine learning to predict cytomegalovirus infection status. A later analysis re-examined previously published TCR beta repertoires from 600 to 700 donors and added high-resolution HLA genotyping to investigate patterns of TCR occurrence. Rather than using new phenotypic data, the later analysis identified candidate immune exposures from TCR beta sequences and from how often those sequences occurred across donors. An earlier analysis of a few hundred of the donors applied high-throughput TCR beta sequencing to assess whether each TCR beta V gene segment acted as functional or pseudogenic. Alongside the repertoire data, information on donor age, sex, ethnicity and CMV serostatus was compiled. A later genetic analysis took genome-wide SNP genotypes for about three fifths of the 666 donors and used that subset as a discovery cohort. All discovery cohort repertoires had been generated on a single sequencing platform. HLA typing included class I and class II loci at four-digit resolution. The number of typed donors differed by locus: about 620-640 for A, B, C, DRB1 and DQB1; 522 for DQA1; 606 for DPA1; and 400 to 480 for DPB1. Roughly 5 DR-DQ haplotypes were handled as single units for association and clustering because linkage in the cohort was strong. Among some 400 genotyped donors of the cohort, an average of roughly 230,000 unique TCR beta nucleotide sequences was sequenced per donor, of which about 19% were non-productive. The full study reports these points: Because counts were too low, about 15 rarely observed V segments, including chromosome 9 orphons, were left out of the earlier analysis of 587 of the donors. In a later analysis, most CMV-associated TCR beta chains were found to appear HLA-restricted, with HLA associations seemingly driven largely by CMV exposure. In an earlier analysis of about 540 of the donors, most TCR beta V segments were observed in productive rearrangements about 87% or about 30% of the time, broadly matching IMGT annotations. In vitro tests confirmed that three of the cytomegalovirus-associated TCR beta chains recognize cytomegalovirus antigens. Sequencing depth was assumed to be roughly uniform across donors in the presence/absence analyses, though that assumption may not hold. A later analysis found that HLA-associated TCR beta chains were more clonally expanded and had lower generation probabilities than equally common non-associated chains. Specific HLA alleles were associated with about 17,000 TCR beta sequences at a false discovery rate of 0.05 in a later analysis. Linkage disequilibrium might explain the correlated functional status among segregating V segments, but an unknown experimental factor could not be ruled out. Most TCR sequences were observed very rarely across donors, whereas some public TCRs were present in many individuals. Several of the top co-occurrence clusters appeared to be linked to parvovirus B19, influenza, CMV and Epstein-Barr virus, according to a later analysis. Strong co-occurrence of HLA alleles, especially DR and DQ, made assigning TCR associations to individual alleles difficult. Immune exposure information for the cohort was limited to CMV serostatus. Because some donors lacked HLA typing at each locus, the association tests relied only on the typed subset. The 87-base-pair reads could not distinguish some IMGT-functional V segments, including TRBV6-2 and TRBV6-3, so those segments were excluded. According to a later analysis, TCR association rates differed among HLA loci, with DRB1 alleles showing the most associated TCRs and HLA-C alleles showing the fewest. A further reported finding was that TCR beta sequences accurately predicted the HLA-A and HLA-B alleles for most subjects in the first cohort. It was suggested by the authors that the approach could potentially be generalized to other disease states and immunological phenotypes. In the study, about 150 TCR beta chains were listed as associated with cytomegalovirus. A group of highly shared sequence variants was considered likely to be a technical artifact of the sequencing pipeline. The cohort was sequenced for TCR beta chains only, and without alpha or paired-chain data the features that could be detected were limited. V-gene and J-gene trimming of TCR beta chains was associated with a missense DCLRE1C variant in a later genetic analysis, and the association was replicated in an independent cohort. In a later genetic analysis, fewer N-insertions in productive TCRs were reported among donors in an Asian-associated ancestry cluster than the approximately 710-donor mean. Cytomegalovirus status was reported to be diagnosed by the classifier with high specificity and sensitivity in both the original and validation cohorts.

The cohort was made up of hundreds of healthy bone marrow donors. At the time of sampling, all cohort members were nominally healthy, though unrecorded immune exposures were likely present. The donor tested CMV seropositive and was one of the 289 seropositive cohort members. Every donor gave a peripheral blood sample, and the peripheral blood mononuclear cells from that sample were used for TCR beta sequencing. The Qiagen DNeasy Blood Extraction Kit was used to extract genomic DNA from the blood cell samples. Libraries were made using the immunoSEQ multiplex PCR assay. For the multiplex PCR, a mixture combining 60 forward primers for TCR Vbeta segments and 13 reverse primers for TCR Jbeta segments was used. The CDR3 region of rearranged TCR beta genes was amplified from genomic DNA by a multiplex PCR assay. The amplified TCR beta libraries were sequenced on the Illumina HiSeq System as 87-base-pair reads. For the original study's pipeline: In a later analysis, tens of millions of unique TCR beta chains were counted across the 500 to 850 repertoires, and roughly 10 million of these chains were shared by at least two donors. Raw reads were error-corrected and collapsed into unique sequences by a nearest-neighbor algorithm in which closely related sequences were merged to remove PCR and sequencing errors. Alignment of CDR3 sequences to IMGT reference sequences was used to assign V, D and J gene segments. For a sequence to be retained, a match of at least six nucleotides to both a V gene segment and a J gene segment was required. Rearrangements were classified as productive when the CDR3 lacked stop codons and remained in frame with V and J, and all other rearrangements were classified as non-productive. Following IMGT convention, CDR3 was defined as the stretch from the second conserved V-encoded cysteine up to the conserved J-encoded phenylalanine. Sequences without an unambiguous match to a single V gene segment were excluded from the earlier analysis of 500 to 700 of the donors. In an earlier analysis of almost 600 of the donors, a V segment was called functional when productive rearrangements were above 56.7%, and segregating when the standard deviation between donors exceeded 5%. A statistical classification framework was built for diagnosing cytomegalovirus status from the catalog of TCR beta chain sequences. In a later analysis, V and J genes were assigned by comparing TCR nucleotide sequences against IMGT/GENE-DB human TR gene sequences. Using the TCRdist pipeline, a later analysis assigned CDR3 sequences along with most-parsimonious VDJ recombination scenarios. In a later analysis, every TCR beta chain was defined by the combination of its CDR3 amino acid sequence and its V-gene family, and reads without a unique V-gene family were dropped. In a later analysis, some 600 highly shared, low-generation-probability nucleotide sequences were removed to address suspected cross-contamination and a sequencing artifact. In a later analysis, a clonal expansion index was calculated for each public chain from normalized within-repertoire ranks of inferred template counts. In a later analysis, generation probabilities were computed with a VDJ recombination model fitted to out-of-frame rearrangements, and the resulting probabilities were checked against IGoR. In a later analysis, hypergeometric tests were used to score TCR-TCR, TCR-HLA and TCR-CMV co-occurrence, with a repertoire-size bias correction applied to TCR pairs. A later analysis estimated false discovery rates by permuting HLA or CMV assignments 20 times. A later analysis grouped co-occurring TCRs with DBSCAN, adding TCRdist sequence similarity when clustering within HLA-allele-positive subsets. Co-occurrence clustering excluded repertoires with fewer than 30,000 or more than 120,000 public chains, plus five with anomalous nucleotide sharing. Sourced from immuneACCESS, this table was stored by TCRdb with only in-frame sequences that have V and J called. A share of the clones is absent; for the studies checked, an unresolved V gene accounts for under half, and the remainder has no known explanation. V and J calls and clone size come straight from that table; D and trimming were deduced from the DNA. The sample contains 95,000 to 150,000 clones, around 72% of them found a single time. The ten top clones hold under 9.5% of the sample.

CDR1 and CDR2 are read off the germline V gene as SNHLY and FYNNEI. The CDR3 goes from the cysteine to the phenylalanine over 12 residues. Of the read, only the CDR3 DNA is kept; its 36 bases are in frame from base 1. V is cut back by 7 bases and J by 7 bases, with 6 bases in the junction unmatched. Note on this clone: Its recognized antigen is unknown. Base quality data are lacking; no much larger clone is found one base away.

This TCR came from a woman between 45 and 65 years old in good health and CMV-seropositive. The specimen sequenced was PBMCs. In this chain, TRBV2 is recombined with TRBJ2-7, with TRBD2 identical over 8 junction bases. At the DNA level, the sequence is TGTGCCAGCAAGGGACTAGTAGGAGAGCAGTACTTC. Translated, it reads CASKGLVGEQYF. Reference TRBV2 and TRBJ2-7 proteins supply the regions before and after the CDR3; the full variable domain is: EPEVTQTPSHQVTQMGQEVILRCVPISNHLYFYWYRQILGQKVEFLVSFYNNEISEKSEIFDDQFSVERPDGSNFTLKIRSTKLEDSAMYFCASKGLVGEQYFGPGTRLTVT.